One and the same sample provided the 11 T cell receptor beta chains below, sequenced in a study of control samples from healthy donors and cancer patients. Some clones are missing from TCRdb's copy, which holds only in-frame ones; the method was immunoSEQ multiplex PCR. The sample has about 120,000 clones, roughly 93% seen once. The source material was blood. Receptors were obtained from a man aged 25-40 years in good health.

This clone has only one observation. V and J are TRBV11-2 and TRBJ1-1; weak D call: TRBD1 (5 bases). CDR3 length equals 14 residues. Germline values: CDR1 SGHAT, CDR2 FQNNGV. The V end lost 5 bases, the J end lost 6 bases, and 16 bases lay between the germline ends. CDR3 DNA sequence: TGTGCCAGCAGCCACTTAAGGGGAAGACCTGAAGCTTTCTTT. Its translation: CASSHLRGRPEAFF.

The chain uses TRBV10-3 and TRBJ1-2; 7 bases fit TRBD1. The trim removed 3 bases at V and 4 bases at J, leaving 11 bases unmatched. The CDR3 is 16 residues long. In germline, CDR1 is ENHRY, CDR2 SYGVKD. The CDR3 sequence: CAISDTHRGRGYGYTF. In DNA form, the CDR3 reads TGTGCCATCAGTGACACACACAGGGGAAGGGGCTATGGCTACACCTTC.

The chain recombines TRBV5-5 with TRBJ2-3; TRBD1 might be the D (5 bases). The germline V gene encodes CDR1 SGHKS and CDR2 YYEKEE (reference sequence). V lost 4 bases to trimming and J lost 4 bases, with 16 bases between them. CDR3 length: 15 residues. The CDR3 nucleotides read TGTGCCAGCAGCCCCCTCAGGGTCTCCTCAGATACGCAGTATTTT. The encoded protein is CASSPLRVSSDTQYF.

Regarding this clone: Within the sample, other DNA sequences also encode this same CDR3. The chain joins TRBV3-1 (or the pseudogene TRBV3-2) to TRBJ2-5, with D possibly matching TRBD2 (6 bases). Trimming removed 0 bases at V and 5 bases at J, with 16 bases between. The germline V gene encodes CDR1 LGHDT and CDR2 YNNKEL (reference sequence). The CDR3 is 16 amino acids. CDR3 sequence: CASSQDSGGGGETQYF. The CDR3 coding sequence is TGTGCCAGCAGCCAAGATTCTGGGGGTGGGGGGGAGACCCAGTACTTC.

CDR3 amino acids: CASTRMTIIQGEETQYF. The CDR3 region has the DNA TGCGCCAGCACCAGAATGACTATCATACAGGGAGAAGAGACCCAGTACTTC. This sequence joins TRBV5-1 and TRBJ2-5; tentative D call: TRBD1 (6 bases). Germline CDR1 is SGHRS and CDR2 is YFSETQ. The CDR3 spans 17 residues. V was clipped by 6 bases and J by 3 bases, with 24 bases between them.

The chain recombines TRBV5-6 with TRBJ1-2; the D gene is possibly TRBD1 (6 bases). The CDR3 runs to 16 residues. Trimming removed 4 bases at V and 7 bases at J, with 23 bases between. CDR1 is SGHDT, CDR2 YYEEEE, per germline. This CDR3 reads CASSLGGGGLVSGYTF. CDR3 DNA sequence: TGTGCCAGCAGCCTCGGAGGGGGGGGCCTGGTTAGTGGCTACACCTTC.

V is TRBV6-1 and J is TRBJ1-2; no reliable D call. V gave up 1 base and J gave up 8 bases, with 8 bases separating them. The germline V gene has CDR1 MNHNS and CDR2 SASEGT. CDR3 length: 12 residues. CDR3 nucleotide sequence: TGTGCCAGCAGTGAAGTGATAGGAGGCTACACCTTC. Protein: CASSEVIGGYTF.

On this clone itself: The identical CDR3 is also encoded by other nucleotide sequences in the sample. This chain uses TRBV7-9 with TRBJ1-2; D is ambiguous. The CDR3 is made up of 14 amino acids. The germline V gene has CDR1 SEHNR and CDR2 FQNEAQ (reference sequence). Trimming stripped 0 bases from V and 2 bases from J, with 7 bases between. CDR3 bases: TGTGCCAGCAGCTTAGCCGGCGGAAACTATGGCTACACCTTC. Translating gives CASSLAGGNYGYTF.

The chain links TRBV20-1 to TRBJ1-2; 8 nucleotides align to TRBD1. The V gene's germline CDR1 is DFQATT and CDR2 SNEGSKA (reference sequence). The CDR3 consists of 13 residues. V lost 3 bases, J lost 3 bases, and 3 bases stayed unmatched. The CDR3 here is CSASAGGDYGYTF. The CDR3 coding sequence is TGCAGTGCTAGTGCAGGGGGCGACTATGGCTACACCTTC.

The rearrangement links TRBV2 to TRBJ2-3; 10 bases align to TRBD2. Germline V lookup: CDR1 SNHLY, CDR2 FYNNEI. V shed 11 bases and J 0 bases; nucleotides not matched to a gene: 8. The CDR3 totals 15 residues. The CDR3 here is CAQPASGGSTDTQYF. CDR3 DNA sequence: TGTGCCCAGCCGGCTAGCGGGGGAAGCACAGATACGCAGTATTTT.

The chain is built from TRBV7-9 and TRBJ1-4; D unresolved. CDR1 is SEHNR, CDR2 FQNEAQ, per germline (reference sequence). Trimming took 0 bases from V and 8 from J, leaving 13 bases between them. This CDR3 contains 15 residues. CDR3 sequence (DNA): TGTGCCAGCAGCTTAGCCTCGCAGGTTGAGGAAAAACTGTTTTTT. Amino acids: CASSLASQVEEKLFF.